The 29 T cell receptor beta chains below come from one sample, sequenced in a study of cytomegalovirus exposure and HLA in healthy donors. Sequencing was performed with immunoSEQ multiplex PCR; in TCRdb, only in-frame clones are kept and a portion is missing. The data show fewer than 350,000 clones, with more than 75% seen just once and approximately 0.95% held by the top ten. Input material: PBMCs. The receptors stem from a woman younger than 35 in good health and CMV-seronegative.

This clone has only one observation. The genes are TRBV28 and TRBJ2-7; TRBD1 matches at 7 bases. Germline assignment: CDR1 MDHEN and CDR2 SYDVKM. This CDR3 region has 13 residues. V gave up 5 bases and J gave up 0 bases; unmatched junction bases: 1. The CDR3 loop is CASSRDSSYEQYF. In nucleotides, the CDR3 is TGTGCCAGCAGTCGGGACAGCTCCTACGAGCAGTACTTC. The full variable domain, with the rest looked up from reference TRBV28 and TRBJ2-7, is DVKVTQSSRYLVKRTGEKVFLECVQDMDHENMFWYRQDPGLGLRLIYFSYDVKMKEKGDIPEGYSVSREKKERFSLILESASTNQTSMYLCASSRDSSYEQYFGPGTRLTVT.

V gene TRBV4-3 combines with J gene TRBJ1-2, with 7 positions matching TRBD1. The germline V gene encodes CDR1 LGHNA and CDR2 YSLEER. The CDR3 contains 16 residues. J gave up 3 bases and V 0 bases, and 7 bases lay outside the gene matches. Here the CDR3 DNA reads TGCGCCAGCAGCCAAGAGGGTAGGGGGCATGACTATGGCTACACCTTC. Protein: CASSQEGRGHDYGYTF.

The chain employs TRBV5-1 and TRBJ2-7, with 10 bases that match TRBD2. CDR3 size: 15 residues. Germline-derived CDR1 and CDR2 are SGHRS and YFSETQ. J gave up 0 bases and V 2 bases, and 2 bases lay outside the gene matches. The CDR3 loop is CASSFVAGGSYEQYF. The CDR3 DNA sequence: TGCGCCAGCAGCTTCGTAGCGGGAGGCTCCTACGAGCAGTACTTC.

The chain uses TRBV29-1 and TRBJ2-5; the D gene is possibly TRBD2 (6 bases). Trimming removed 6 bases from V and 5 bases from J, with 22 bases in between. The CDR3 sequence is 15 residues long. Per the germline V gene, CDR1 is SQVTM and CDR2 is ANQGSEA. The CDR3 here is CSVEGSSGNWETQYF. In DNA form, the CDR3 reads TGCAGCGTGGAGGGTAGTAGCGGTAACTGGGAGACCCAGTACTTC.

The rearrangement uses TRBV25-1 and TRBJ2-7; D is perhaps TRBD2 (6 bases). CDR1 is MGHDK and CDR2 is SYGVNS in the germline V gene. The CDR3 extends over 15 amino acids. Trimming shortened V by 4 bases and J by 2 bases, and 15 bases separated the two germline ends. The CDR3 spells CASSAAGGGPYEQYF. The CDR3 DNA is TGTGCCAGCAGTGCGGCCGGGGGAGGACCCTACGAGCAGTACTTC.

V and J are TRBV4-1 and TRBJ1-4; TRBD1 matches at 8 bases. The CDR3 contains 14 residues. Germline values: CDR1 MGHRA, CDR2 YSYEKL. Unmatched junction bases numbered 5, after V lost 4 bases and J lost 7 bases. CDR3 sequence reads: CASSPTGVGEKLFF. DNA for the CDR3: TGCGCCAGCAGCCCGACAGGGGTGGGTGAAAAACTGTTTTTT.

The chain combines TRBV5-1 with TRBJ1-6; 7 nucleotides agree with TRBD1. Trimming cost V 0 bases and J 9 bases; bases outside gene matches: 6. CDR3 length: 15 residues. Germline V gene lookup returns CDR1 SGHRS and CDR2 YFSETQ. The CDR3 DNA follows: TGCGCCAGCAGCTTGGTGGCAGGGGGAAGTTCACCCCTCCACTTT. Its translation is CASSLVAGGSSPLHF.

This chain links TRBV5-1 with TRBJ1-1; D perhaps matches TRBD1 (5 bases). V was cut by 5 bases and J by 7 bases, with 21 bases left in between. The germline gives CDR1 SGHRS, CDR2 YFSETQ. CDR3 size: 15 residues. In nucleotides, the CDR3 is TGCGCCAGCAGTCTGGTCTATTTTGGTGACAGTGAAGCTTTCTTT. Encoded protein: CASSLVYFGDSEAFF.

This clone is a singleton in its sample. The rearrangement links TRBV18 to TRBJ2-7; TRBD1 aligns across 10 bases. Germline-derived CDR1 and CDR2 are KGHSH and LQKENI. V dropped 4 bases and J dropped 4; count of bases not matched to a gene: 7. The CDR3 contains 15 residues. The CDR3 region is CASSQRQGAFYEQYF. Here the CDR3 DNA reads TGTGCCAGCTCACAACGACAGGGGGCTTTTTACGAGCAGTACTTC.

The chain is built from TRBV15 and TRBJ2-1; D not certain. The germline CDR1 and CDR2 sequences are LNHNV and YYDKDF (reference sequence). Trimming removed 2 bases from V and 10 bases from J, with 24 bases in between. CDR3 size: 17 residues. The CDR3 DNA is TGTGCCACCAGCAGACCCCGGCCGGGTGAGAGACCACCGGAGCAGTTCTTC. It codes for CATSRPRPGERPPEQFF.

This chain connects TRBV6-6 to TRBJ2-3; 9 bases line up with TRBD2. Germline V gene sequence: CDR1 MNHNY, CDR2 SVGAGI (reference sequence). Trimming cost V 6 bases and J 4 bases; bases outside gene matches: 11. The CDR3 sequence is 16 residues long. CDR3: CASSWAGGRASDTQYF. CDR3 coding DNA: TGTGCCAGCAGCTGGGCCGGCGGGAGGGCCTCAGATACGCAGTATTTT.

The chain joins TRBV27 to TRBJ1-1, with a weak D call TRBD1 (5 bases). The CDR3 is made up of 15 amino acids. In germline, CDR1 is MNHEY, CDR2 SMNVEV (reference sequence). Trimming cost V 5 bases and J 1 base, with 14 bases left between them. Here the CDR3 reads CASSQIRVSNTEAFF. For the CDR3, the DNA is TGTGCCAGCAGTCAGATCAGGGTATCGAACACTGAAGCTTTCTTT.

V usage is TRBV27 and J usage is TRBJ2-2; TRBD1 matches at 8 bases. The CDR3 consists of 14 residues. CDR1 and CDR2 from the germline V gene are MNHEY and SMNVEV (reference sequence). The J segment lost 5 bases and the V segment lost 8 bases, leaving 7 bases of the junction unmatched. Here the CDR3 DNA reads TGTGCCAGCCACGGGACAGGTCTAACCGGGGAGCTGTTTTTT. Protein product: CASHGTGLTGELFF.

This clone was picked up one time. The chain is built from TRBV27 and TRBJ1-2; 11 bases agree with TRBD1. CDR3 size: 20 residues. Germline CDR1 MNHEY, CDR2 SMNVEV (reference sequence). J was trimmed by 3 bases and V by 3 bases; bases with no gene match: 18. CDR3 sequence: CASSLSDRGRDVERDYGYTF. The DNA of the CDR3 is TGTGCCAGCAGTTTGTCGGACAGGGGGCGCGATGTCGAGAGGGACTATGGCTACACCTTC.

The V call is TRBV27, the J call TRBJ2-5; D possibly corresponds to TRBD2 (6 bases). V was clipped by 6 bases and J by 1 base, with 15 bases between them. This CDR3 is built from 15 residues. In germline, CDR1 is MNHEY, CDR2 SMNVEV (reference sequence). CDR3 loop: CASRMTRTVQETQYF. The DNA of the CDR3 is TGTGCCAGCAGGATGACTAGGACCGTCCAAGAGACCCAGTACTTC.

V is TRBV6-5 and J is TRBJ2-1; 7 bases line up with TRBD2. The J segment lost 8 bases and the V segment lost 6 bases, leaving 10 bases of the junction unmatched. Germline V gene lookup returns CDR1 MNHEY and CDR2 SVGAGI. CDR3 length: 14 residues. The CDR3, as DNA: TGTGCCAGCAGCCACGGGCGGGAGTTCTATGAGCAGTTCTTC. It codes for CASSHGREFYEQFF.

The rearrangement joins TRBV5-1 to TRBJ2-1, with D hard to call. The germline V gene has CDR1 SGHRS and CDR2 YFSETQ. Trimming pared 0 bases from V and 5 bases from J, leaving 3 bases between. This CDR3 spans 12 amino acids. The CDR3 nucleotides are TGCGCCAGCAGCTTGGTAGACAATGAGCAGTTCTTC. The encoded protein is CASSLVDNEQFF.

The chain couples TRBV7-2 to TRBJ2-7, with D possibly TRBD2 on 5 matching bases. With 2 bases removed from V and 4 bases from J, the gap between germline ends came to 12 bases. This CDR3 comprises 14 residues. CDR1 is SGHTA, CDR2 FQGNSA, per germline. The DNA of the CDR3 is TGTGCCAGCAGCTTACGTGGCGGGCAATACGAGCAGTACTTC. Its protein is CASSLRGGQYEQYF.

This clone showed up just a few times. This sequence joins TRBV6-1 and TRBJ1-3; no definite D call. This CDR3 comprises 15 residues. Germline-derived CDR1 and CDR2 are MNHNS and SASEGT. The germline V and J ends were trimmed by 6 bases and 0 bases, with 12 bases remaining between them. CDR3 protein: CASSDKVLSGNTIYF. CDR3 in DNA: TGTGCCAGCAGCGACAAGGTCCTCTCTGGAAACACCATATATTTT.

This rearrangement joins TRBV27 to TRBJ2-3; D unclear. CDR1 and CDR2 (germline): MNHEY, SMNVEV (reference sequence). Between the trimmed V and J ends, which lost 6 bases and 2 bases, there was a span of 12 bases. This CDR3 has 14 residues. The CDR3 is CASSQVPFTDTQYF. CDR3 in DNA: TGTGCCAGCAGCCAGGTCCCTTTCACAGATACGCAGTATTTT.

V gene TRBV27 combines with J gene TRBJ2-2, with 7 bases lining up with TRBD2. The CDR3 covers 17 residues. CDR1 MNHEY and CDR2 SMNVEV come from the germline V gene (reference sequence). Trimming removed 3 bases from V and 1 base from J; junction bases left unmatched: 8. The CDR3 protein is CASSLLGGGENTGELFF. CDR3 bases: TGTGCCAGCAGTTTGCTGGGGGGAGGGGAGAACACCGGGGAGCTGTTTTTT.

J is TRBJ2-1 and V is TRBV11-2, with TRBD2 identical over 7 bases. The germline V gene has CDR1 SGHAT and CDR2 FQNNGV. The CDR3 runs 16 residues. V dropped 5 bases and J dropped 6; count of bases not matched to a gene: 13. The CDR3 sequence: CASSATRASGTNEQFF. CDR3 DNA: TGTGCCAGCAGCGCCACGAGGGCTAGCGGAACCAATGAGCAGTTCTTC. Drawing the rest from reference TRBV11-2 and TRBJ2-1, the complete variable domain is EAGVAQSPRYKIIEKRQSVAFWCNPISGHATLYWYQQILGQGPKLLIQFQNNGVVDDSQLPKDRFSAERLKGVDSTLKIQPAKLEDSAVYLCASSATRASGTNEQFFGPGTRLTVL.

The chain has TRBV18 and TRBJ2-3, with D maybe TRBD2 (5 bases). The CDR3 length is 15 residues. Germline values: CDR1 KGHSH, CDR2 LQKENI. V was shortened by 4 bases and J by 6 bases, with 17 bases between the two germline ends. For the CDR3, the DNA is TGTGCCAGCTCACGTGGAGAGGGCCTCGGGGATACGCAGTATTTT. This codes for CASSRGEGLGDTQYF.

This clone appeared a single time. The V gene is TRBV15, the J gene TRBJ2-2, with D uncertain. The ends were cut back, 3 bases at V and 6 bases at J, with 11 bases in the middle. Looked up from germline, CDR1 is LNHNV and CDR2 is YYDKDF (reference sequence). The CDR3 extends over 14 amino acids. The CDR3 is CATSSGSGAGELFF. As DNA, the CDR3 is TGTGCCACCAGCAGCGGTAGTGGTGCCGGGGAGCTGTTTTTT.

This chain joins TRBV4-2 and TRBJ1-1, with 7 bases identical to TRBD1. Looked up from germline, CDR1 is LGHNA and CDR2 is YNFKEQ. J was trimmed by 6 bases and V by 2 bases; bases with no gene match: 9. This CDR3 comprises 15 residues. The CDR3 here is CASSQLYDREPEAFF. The CDR3 bases are TGTGCCAGCAGCCAACTTTATGACAGGGAGCCTGAAGCTTTCTTT.

This chain uses TRBV14 with TRBJ1-1, with 7 positions matching TRBD1. The CDR3 sequence is 15 residues long. Trimming at V came to 5 bases and at J to 3 bases, leaving 9 bases not matched to a gene. Germline CDR1 SGHDN, CDR2 FVKESK. Here the CDR3 reads CASSIRTGRDTEAFF. The CDR3 DNA sequence: TGTGCCAGCAGCATCCGGACAGGCAGGGACACTGAAGCTTTCTTT.

This rearrangement joins TRBV29-1 to TRBJ2-1; D call uncertain. V was clipped by 4 bases and J by 6 bases, with 7 bases between them. This CDR3 region has 11 residues. Germline loops: CDR1 SQVTM, CDR2 ANQGSEA. This CDR3 reads CSVALINEQFF. The CDR3 coding sequence is TGCAGCGTTGCCCTAATCAATGAGCAGTTCTTC.

The chain is built from TRBV28 and TRBJ1-3; D not certain. CDR3 length: 16 residues. V was clipped by 5 bases and J by 0 bases, with 14 bases between them. Germline values: CDR1 MDHEN, CDR2 SYDVKM. The CDR3, as DNA: TGTGCCAGCAGTCCCGGACTGATCCACTCTGGAAACACCATATATTTT. Amino acid sequence: CASSPGLIHSGNTIYF.

The chain recombines TRBV7-2 with TRBJ1-2; D gene unclear. CDR1 and CDR2 (germline): SGHTA, FQGNSA. CDR3 length: 14 residues. V was cut by 0 bases and J by 3 bases, with 8 bases left in between. In nucleotides, the CDR3 is TGTGCCAGCAGCTTAGCAGGAGCTTACTATGGCTACACCTTC. As protein: CASSLAGAYYGYTF.